This TCR beta chain was sequenced for a study of beta chain features in type 1 diabetes. This clone was picked up a small number of times. Its antigen remains unknown. Losses at the gene ends were 5 bases for V and 8 bases for J; bases not matched to a gene: 9. Germline V gene lookup returns CDR1 MGHDK and CDR2 SYGVNS. The CDR3 loop spans 14 amino acids. The investigators reverse transcribed all of the isolated RNA, so they sequenced expressed TCRB transcripts. Clones were read by immunoSEQ multiplex PCR, and TCRdb kept only the in-frame ones, dropping some. Of some 640,000 clones in the sample, 11% to 15% were seen once. Study-wide results and caveats: For Type 1 diabetes patients, all four CD4+ subsets carried TCRB CDR3s that were moderately but significantly shorter.

This TCR was recovered from a man aged 18 to 30 with type 1 diabetes. Sequences were obtained from naive CD4+ T cells from blood. The chain carries TRBV25-1 and TRBJ2-4; 7 bases fit TRBD1. The CDR3 nucleotides read TGTGCCAGCAGTTTAACAGGGGTCTCCCACATTCAGTACTTC. It encodes CASSLTGVSHIQYF. The whole variable domain, filled in from reference TRBV25-1 and TRBJ2-4, reads EADIYQTPRYLVIGTGKKITLECSQTMGHDKMYWYQQDPGMELHLIHYSYGVNSTEKGDLSSESTVSRIRTEHFPLTLESARPSHTSQYLCASSLTGVSHIQYFGAGTRLSVL.